One sample yielded the 30 T cell receptor beta chains listed below, sequenced in a study of shared clonotypes between healthy human individuals. CD45RO-negative, CCR7-positively selected cells formed the naive CD8 fraction, excluding terminally differentiated effector memory CD45RA+ cells. Data came from immunoSEQ multiplex PCR; TCRdb stores just in-frame clones and leaves some out. In the table there are around 600,000 clones, approximately 96% of which are singletons. The sample comprised naive CD8+ T cells sorted from blood. The receptors originated from a woman under 40 in good health.

J is TRBJ2-2 and V is TRBV28; 9 bases agree with TRBD2. Per germline, CDR1 MDHEN and CDR2 SYDVKM. V shed 3 bases, J shed 5 bases, and the junction held 10 bases outside the gene matches. CDR3 length: 17 residues. DNA of the CDR3: TGTGCCAGCAGTTTTTCGCTAGCGGGGTCGGGTACCGGGGAGCTGTTTTTT. This sequence encodes CASSFSLAGSGTGELFF.

Notes on this clone: An end of the junction differs from the germline gene, which may be a read error. This chain uses TRBV30 with TRBJ2-7; D remains ambiguous. The V gene's germline CDR1 is GTSNPN and CDR2 SVGIG (reference sequence). CDR3 size: 13 residues. In DNA, the CDR3 is TGTGCCTGGAATGGGAACCCTACGGCCGAGCGGTACTTC. This gives the protein CAWNGNPTAERYF.

This chain connects TRBV2 to TRBJ2-3, with D perhaps matching TRBD1 (5 bases). The CDR3 runs to 16 residues. V lost 2 bases, J lost 3 bases, and 15 bases lay in between. Germline V CDR1 and CDR2: SNHLY, FYNNEI. The CDR3 sequence is CASSEQGPLGTDTQYF. DNA of the CDR3: TGTGCCAGCAGTGAACAGGGTCCGTTGGGGACAGATACGCAGTATTTT.

The chain links TRBV2 to TRBJ2-5; perhaps D is TRBD1 or TRBD2 (5 bases each). Germline loops: CDR1 SNHLY, CDR2 FYNNEI. Trimming removed 6 bases at V and 1 base at J, with 6 bases between. The length of the CDR3 is 12 residues. DNA of the CDR3: TGTGCCAGCAGCGGGACCCAAGAGACCCAGTACTTC. This codes for CASSGTQETQYF. The variable domain in full, completed from reference TRBV2 and TRBJ2-5, reads EPEVTQTPSHQVTQMGQEVILRCVPISNHLYFYWYRQILGQKVEFLVSFYNNEISEKSEIFDDQFSVERPDGSNFTLKIRSTKLEDSAMYFCASSGTQETQYFGPGTRLLVL.

V gene TRBV6-5 combines with J gene TRBJ2-7; 11 bases agree with TRBD2. This CDR3 contains 14 residues. From germline, CDR1 is MNHEY and CDR2 SVGAGI. Germline trimming cut 6 bases from V and 7 bases from J; bases unmatched to any gene: 8. As DNA, the CDR3 is TGTGCCAGCAGCCCACTAGCGGGAGTACATGAGCAGTACTTC. Translation gives CASSPLAGVHEQYF.

The V gene is TRBV27, the J gene TRBJ1-1; D may be TRBD1 (6 bases). The V and J ends lost 4 bases and 0 bases respectively, with 9 bases between them. Germline lookup yields CDR1 MNHEY and CDR2 SMNVEV (reference sequence). This CDR3 has 14 residues. CDR3 amino acids: CASSSGAMNTEAFF. The DNA for the CDR3 is TGTGCCAGCAGTTCAGGGGCCATGAACACTGAAGCTTTCTTT.

The gene calls are TRBV2 and TRBJ1-2; TRBD1 matches 9 bases. The V segment lost 4 bases and the J segment 8 bases; nucleotides outside the gene matches: 5. The CDR3 is made up of 13 amino acids. Per the germline V gene, CDR1 is SNHLY and CDR2 is FYNNEI. CDR3 DNA sequence: TGTGCCAGCAGTGGCACAGGGGGCTGGGGCTACACCTTC. It specifies CASSGTGGWGYTF.

V gene TRBV28 combines with J gene TRBJ1-5; weak D call: TRBD1 (6 bases). CDR1 and CDR2 from the germline V gene are MDHEN and SYDVKM. CDR3 length: 15 amino acids. V was clipped by 6 bases and J by 2 bases, with 14 bases between them. CDR3 protein: CASSLTGLGNQPQHF. The DNA for the CDR3 is TGTGCCAGCAGCCTCACAGGGCTCGGCAATCAGCCCCAGCATTTT.

The chain joins TRBV11-2 to TRBJ1-2; D is unclear. This CDR3 region has 14 residues. Per the germline V gene, CDR1 is SGHAT and CDR2 is FQNNGV. V shed 3 bases and J shed 6 bases, with 14 bases lying between them. The CDR3: CASSFRARGDGYTF. CDR3 DNA: TGTGCCAGCAGCTTTAGGGCCCGCGGGGATGGCTACACCTTC.

J is TRBJ1-5 and V is TRBV27, with D unclear. The CDR3 spans 12 residues. V was pared by 6 bases and J by 3 bases, with 6 bases between. Germline V gives CDR1 MNHEY, CDR2 SMNVEV (reference sequence). The CDR3 here is CASSAINQPQHF. In nucleotides, the CDR3 is TGTGCCAGCAGCGCAATCAATCAGCCCCAGCATTTT.

The chain carries TRBV5-1 and TRBJ1-1; D uncertain. Trimming stripped 1 base from V and 1 base from J, with 8 bases between. CDR3 size: 14 residues. Germline V gene sequence: CDR1 SGHRS, CDR2 YFSETQ. The CDR3 DNA follows: TGCGCCAGCAGCTTGCTTGAGACGAACACTGAAGCTTTCTTT. The encoded protein is CASSLLETNTEAFF.

The CDR3, as DNA: TGTGCCAGCATGGGAACCTACGAGCAGTACTTC. This sequence encodes CASMGTYEQYF. The chain uses TRBV28 and TRBJ2-7, with D unclear. V was trimmed by 7 bases and J by 2 bases, leaving 6 bases between them. Germline lookup yields CDR1 MDHEN and CDR2 SYDVKM. CDR3 length: 11 residues.

In its sample, this clone was seen once. Other DNA sequences in this sample translate to the same CDR3. This chain links TRBV6-5 with TRBJ2-1; D might be TRBD2 (6 bases). Germline CDR1 is MNHEY and CDR2 is SVGAGI. V shed 6 bases and J shed 0 bases, with 12 bases lying between them. The CDR3 sequence is 15 residues long. The DNA of the CDR3 is TGTGCCAGCAGCCCCTCCGGGAGCTCCTACAATGAGCAGTTCTTC. Translated, it gives CASSPSGSSYNEQFF.

The V and J genes are TRBV28 and TRBJ2-3; TRBD1 aligns across 9 bases. Germline-derived CDR1 and CDR2 are MDHEN and SYDVKM. After removal of 6 bases from V and 3 bases from J, the junction contained 7 bases not matched to a gene. This CDR3 has 15 residues. As DNA, the CDR3 is TGTGCCAGCAGACCGGGACAGGGCTGGACAGATACGCAGTATTTT. Translated: CASRPGQGWTDTQYF.

The chain uses TRBV11-2 and TRBJ1-1, with TRBD1 as a possible D gene (6 bases). The CDR3 runs to 15 residues. Per the germline V gene, CDR1 is SGHAT and CDR2 is FQNNGV. V gave up 0 bases and J gave up 5 bases, with 13 bases separating them. DNA of the CDR3: TGTGCCAGCAGCTTAGATCTACAGGGAAGGACTGAAGCTTTCTTT. Translated, it gives CASSLDLQGRTEAFF.

J is TRBJ2-1 and V is TRBV7-2; no clear D. Germline V gene lookup returns CDR1 SGHTA and CDR2 FQGNSA. Trimming stripped 2 bases from V and 5 bases from J, with 13 bases between. The CDR3 runs 15 residues. CDR3 nucleotide sequence: TGTGCCAGCAGCTTAACTCGGGTAGGTCACAATGAGCAGTTCTTC. This sequence encodes CASSLTRVGHNEQFF. The full variable domain, in which reference TRBV7-2 and TRBJ2-1 provide the parts outside the CDR3, is GAGVSQSPSNKVTEKGKDVELRCDPISGHTALYWYRQSLGQGLEFLIYFQGNSAPDKSGLPSDRFSAERTGGSVSTLTIQRTQQEDSAVYLCASSLTRVGHNEQFFGPGTRLTVL.

The gene calls are TRBV7-9 and TRBJ2-5, with D perhaps TRBD2 (6 bases). Trimming removed 5 bases from V and 2 bases from J, with 15 bases in between. Germline V gene lookup returns CDR1 SEHNR and CDR2 FQNEAQ (reference sequence). CDR3 length equals 15 residues. The DNA for the CDR3 is TGTGCCAGCAGCCACCGGGACTCAAAACAAGAGACCCAGTACTTC. As protein: CASSHRDSKQETQYF.

This chain connects TRBV28 to TRBJ1-2; D is uncertain. Per germline, CDR1 MDHEN and CDR2 SYDVKM. The germline V and J ends were trimmed by 1 base and 7 bases, with 16 bases remaining between them. CDR3 size: 15 residues. In DNA form, the CDR3 reads TGTGCCAGCAGTTTATCGGTAAAGGGATTAGGTGGCTACACCTTC. Translated, it gives CASSLSVKGLGGYTF.

The CDR3 DNA reads as TGTGCCAGCAGCTGGGGGGGACAGGGATATTCTGTCCACGAGCAGTACTTC. Translating it yields CASSWGGQGYSVHEQYF. The chain recombines TRBV5-8 with TRBJ2-7; 9 bases are a match to TRBD1. Germline CDR1 and CDR2: SGHTS and YDEGEE. V lost 3 bases, J lost 5 bases, and 15 bases stayed unmatched. The CDR3 has 17 amino acids.

The gene calls are TRBV4-1 and TRBJ1-1, with D possibly matching TRBD1 (6 bases). The CDR3 has 18 amino acids. Trimming pared 1 base from V and 4 bases from J, leaving 22 bases between. Germline CDR1 and CDR2: MGHRA and YSYEKL. CDR3 sequence: CASSQARLDYRAGTEAFF. Written as DNA, the CDR3 is TGCGCCAGCAGCCAAGCCCGCCTTGATTACAGGGCCGGCACTGAAGCTTTCTTT.

This clone came up a few times. Additional DNA sequences in this sample encode the identical CDR3. This rearrangement joins TRBV25-1 to TRBJ2-5; D is ambiguous. V lost 4 bases, J lost 5 bases, and 2 bases lay in between. The CDR3 contains 10 residues. Germline-derived CDR1 and CDR2 are MGHDK and SYGVNS. The CDR3 reads CASSGETQYF. The DNA of the CDR3 is TGTGCCAGCAGTGGTGAGACCCAGTACTTC. The full variable domain, its missing parts supplied by reference TRBV25-1 and TRBJ2-5, is EADIYQTPRYLVIGTGKKITLECSQTMGHDKMYWYQQDPGMELHLIHYSYGVNSTEKGDLSSESTVSRIRTEHFPLTLESARPSHTSQYLCASSGETQYFGPGTRLLVL.

This chain uses TRBV6-1 with TRBJ1-1; the D is unclear. Germline assignment: CDR1 MNHNS and CDR2 SASEGT. Trimming removed 6 bases at V and 0 bases at J, with 8 bases between. The CDR3 loop spans 13 amino acids. This chain's CDR3 is CASSTDMNTEAFF. CDR3 DNA sequence: TGTGCCAGCAGCACCGACATGAACACTGAAGCTTTCTTT.

The chain links TRBV27 to TRBJ1-4; possible D gene TRBD1, 5 bases. Germline V gene data show CDR1 as MNHEY and CDR2 as SMNVEV (reference sequence). Trimming took off 6 bases at V and 2 bases at J, with 16 bases between the two ends. The CDR3 length is 16 residues. The DNA for the CDR3 is TGTGCCAGCAGCCAAGCCCGAGAGGGGACTAATGAAAAACTGTTTTTT. It codes for CASSQAREGTNEKLFF.

To note about this clone: The sample holds other DNA sequences that translate to the same CDR3. V is TRBV27 and J is TRBJ2-1; 9 positions agree with TRBD2. Germline-derived CDR1 and CDR2 are MNHEY and SMNVEV (reference sequence). Trimming removed 3 bases from V and 7 bases from J; junction bases left unmatched: 1. The CDR3 length is 13 residues. The DNA of the CDR3 is TGTGCCAGCAGTTTTAGCGGGAGTAATGAGCAGTTCTTC. Protein: CASSFSGSNEQFF.

This clone was found a few times. The CDR3 sequence is CASRSPQRTYGYTF. CDR3 sequence (DNA): TGTGCCAGCAGATCCCCTCAGCGTACCTATGGCTACACCTTC. The genes are TRBV6-5 and TRBJ1-2; D is uncertain. V was trimmed by 6 bases and J by 4 bases, leaving 15 bases between them. The CDR3 loop spans 14 amino acids. The germline CDR1 and CDR2 sequences are MNHEY and SVGAGI.

The chain has TRBV6-4 and TRBJ1-1, with D uncertain. Trimming stripped 3 bases from V and 1 base from J, with 6 bases between. The CDR3 is 13 amino acids. The germline gives CDR1 MRHNA, CDR2 SNTAGT. CDR3 region: CASSEMQNTEAFF. The CDR3 nucleotides read TGTGCCAGCAGTGAGATGCAGAACACTGAAGCTTTCTTT.

The genes are TRBV7-7 and TRBJ1-1; no firm D call. Deletions cut 7 bases from V and 1 base from J, with 19 bases between. Germline V gene sequence: CDR1 SSHAT, CDR2 FNYEAQ (reference sequence). The CDR3 sequence is 16 residues long. The chain's CDR3 is CASNRTPWTGNTEAFF. The CDR3 DNA sequence: TGTGCCAGCAACCGAACCCCCTGGACGGGGAACACTGAAGCTTTCTTT.

This chain joins TRBV25-1 and TRBJ1-4, with no clear D. V was trimmed by 3 bases and J by 10 bases, leaving 9 bases between them. The CDR3 is 12 residues long. Germline V lookup: CDR1 MGHDK, CDR2 SYGVNS. CDR3: CASSEGVGKLFF. The CDR3 DNA follows: TGTGCCAGCAGTGAGGGAGTTGGAAAACTGTTTTTT.

This chain links TRBV7-9 with TRBJ2-2, with TRBD1 matching 10 bases. Germline CDR1 and CDR2: SEHNR and FQNEAQ (reference sequence). Trimming cost V 1 base and J 0 bases; bases outside gene matches: 2. This CDR3 comprises 17 residues. The CDR3 nucleotides read TGTGCCAGCAGCTTAGGACAGGGGGCCTCGAACACCGGGGAGCTGTTTTTT. Amino acids: CASSLGQGASNTGELFF.

DNA for the CDR3: TGTGCCAGCAGCTTAGGTTTTGAGGGGAGCTCCTACGAGCAGTACTTC. Its protein is CASSLGFEGSSYEQYF. The chain has TRBV11-3 and TRBJ2-7, with D possibly called TRBD1 or TRBD2 (5 bases each). Trimming removed 1 base at V and 0 bases at J, with 13 bases between. Germline CDR1 and CDR2: SGHNT and YENEEA. The CDR3 loop spans 16 amino acids.